One sample yielded the 13 T cell receptor beta chains listed below, sequenced in a study of neurological immune-mediated disorders. TCRdb independently ran MiXCR on the 5' RACE reads; one entry per CDR3 protein. The sample consists of some 56,000 distinct CDR3 sequences, more than 3.5% of them appearing once. The sequenced sample consisted of PBMCs. The origin of the receptors is a man in his fifties or sixties with multiple sclerosis.

This clonotype has at least ten counts. The J gene is TRBJ2-3, the V gene TRBV2; D uncertain. The CDR3 loop spans 11 amino acids. CDR1 SNHLY and CDR2 FYNNEI come from the germline V gene. The V and J ends lost 8 bases and 5 bases respectively, with 8 bases between them. CDR3 residues: CASRRLDTQYF. Written as DNA, the CDR3 is TGTGCCAGCCGAAGGTTAGATACGCAGTATTTT.

This clonotype has ten or more counts. The chain links TRBV20-1 to TRBJ1-1; D call uncertain. Trimming took 5 bases from V and 1 from J, leaving 17 bases between them. This CDR3 spans 15 amino acids. The germline V gene has CDR1 DFQATT and CDR2 SNEGSKA (reference sequence). Here the CDR3 reads CSAEEGGFWNTEAFF. The CDR3, as DNA: TGCAGTGCTGAAGAGGGCGGTTTCTGGAACACTGAAGCTTTCTTT.

This clonotype was detected many times. V is TRBV20-1 and J is TRBJ2-1, with 7 bases lining up with TRBD1. Germline CDR1 is DFQATT and CDR2 is SNEGSKA (reference sequence). V shed 0 bases and J 5 bases; nucleotides not matched to a gene: 7. This CDR3 comprises 15 residues. CDR3 DNA: TGCAGTGCTAGAGATCCTAGGACAGGCAACAATGAGCAGTTCTTC. As protein: CSARDPRTGNNEQFF.

This clonotype was observed at least ten times. The V and J genes are TRBV12-3 or TRBV12-4 and TRBJ2-7; no reliable D call. V dropped 2 bases and J dropped 5 bases, with 10 bases sitting between them. This CDR3 is 13 amino acids long. The CDR3 DNA follows: TGTGCCAGCAGTTTATCAGCACCCCACGAGCAGTACTTC. Translating it yields CASSLSAPHEQYF.

This clonotype showed up just a few times. The genes are TRBV20-1 and TRBJ2-5; tentatively, D is TRBD1 or TRBD2 (6 bases each). The CDR3 loop spans 12 amino acids. CDR1 DFQATT and CDR2 SNEGSKA come from the germline V gene (reference sequence). CDR3 sequence (DNA): TGCAGCCGGGGGCAGGGGTGGGAGACCCAGTACTTC. Protein sequence: CSRGQGWETQYF.

This clonotype was detected many times. The genes are TRBV5-1 and TRBJ2-3, with D unclear. CDR1 is SGHRS and CDR2 is YFSETQ in the germline V gene. V was pared by 4 bases and J by 2 bases, with 11 bases between. The CDR3 spans 14 residues. CDR3 nucleotide sequence: TGCGCCAGCAGCACCACCAAGGCCACAGATACGCAGTATTTT. Residues: CASSTTKATDTQYF.

This clonotype showed up many times. The rearrangement uses TRBV20-1 and TRBJ1-1; unclear D gene. With 0 bases removed from V and 6 bases from J, the gap between germline ends came to 14 bases. CDR1 is DFQATT, CDR2 SNEGSKA, per germline (reference sequence). The CDR3 has 14 residues. The CDR3 DNA reads as TGCAGTGCTAGAGAGGGTAGCCGGGCGCCTGAAGCTTTCTTT. Protein product: CSAREGSRAPEAFF.

The table lists this clonotype with many counts. The genes are TRBV2 and TRBJ1-5; the D is unclear. The CDR3 sequence is 14 residues long. V lost 8 bases and J lost 2, with 13 bases in between. Germline V lookup: CDR1 SNHLY, CDR2 FYNNEI. This CDR3 is CASCSTEGNQPQHF. The DNA of the CDR3 is TGTGCCAGCTGTAGTACGGAGGGCAATCAGCCCCAGCATTTT.

This chain uses TRBV29-1 with TRBJ2-1; possibly TRBD1 or TRBD2 for D (5 bases each). Trimming left V 7 bases short and J 10 bases short, with 17 bases between. Germline CDR1 and CDR2: SQVTM and ANQGSEA. This CDR3 is built from 12 residues. CDR3 region: CSGAQGVGEQFF. In nucleotides, the CDR3 is TGCAGCGGCGCCCAGGGAGTCGGGGAGCAGTTCTTC.

This clonotype was seen only a few times. V and J are TRBV5-5 and TRBJ1-5; D not certain. Trimming shortened V by 2 bases and J by 5 bases, and 8 bases separated the two germline ends. The CDR3 is made up of 13 amino acids. Germline assignment: CDR1 SGHKS and CDR2 YYEKEE (reference sequence). The CDR3 region is CASSFQHDQPQHF. CDR3 DNA sequence: TGTGCCAGCAGCTTCCAGCACGATCAGCCCCAGCATTTT.

Ten or more counts support this clonotype. The CDR3 coding sequence is TGCAGTGCTAGGCAGAGGCGCACAGATACGCAGTATTTT. Translated, it gives CSARQRRTDTQYF. This chain links TRBV20-1 with TRBJ2-3; D remains unclear. The V gene lost 3 bases and the J gene lost 1 base, with 8 bases spanning the gap. The CDR3 has 13 amino acids. Germline CDR1 DFQATT, CDR2 SNEGSKA (reference sequence).

This clonotype was seen ten or more times. The chain employs TRBV3-1 and TRBJ2-2; possibly TRBD2 for D (5 bases). Germline V CDR1 and CDR2: LGHDT, YNNKEL (reference sequence). Trimming took 3 bases from V and 1 from J, leaving 15 bases between them. The CDR3 consists of 17 residues. CDR3 residues: CASSHHGASMNTGELFF. In DNA form, the CDR3 reads TGTGCCAGCAGCCACCATGGTGCTAGCATGAACACCGGGGAGCTGTTTTTT.

This clonotype was recorded at least ten times. The chain employs TRBV5-6 and TRBJ2-2; TRBD2 agrees at 7 bases. The length of the CDR3 is 18 residues. Germline V CDR1 and CDR2: SGHDT, YYEEEE. Germline trimming cut 6 bases from V and 5 bases from J; bases unmatched to any gene: 19. The CDR3 sequence: CASTQLGEGLKRTGELFF. For the CDR3, the DNA is TGTGCCAGCACCCAACTTGGGGAGGGACTCAAAAGAACCGGGGAGCTGTTTTTT.